The clone carrying this T cell receptor (beta chain) was recorded a few times. Its target is not known. This entry is derived from a study of T cells in Graves' hyperthyroidism and ophthalmopathy. About the study: Any treatment followed the collection of peripheral blood at initial diagnosis. Study results and limitations: Stable hyperthyroidism was told apart from ophthalmopathy by a model built on 13 V-J features.

TCR beta CDR3 regions were amplified from RNA transcripts. The HTBI primer set served for first-round RT-PCR of the TCR CDR3. TCRdb reprocessed the multiplex PCR reads via MiXCR and lists one record per CDR3 protein. The table has hundreds of thousands of distinct CDR3 sequences, roughly 40% seen once; the top ten hold roughly 8.3%. Germline lookup yields CDR1 SGHRS and CDR2 YFSETQ. V gave up 4 bases and J gave up 7 bases, with 20 bases separating them. This CDR3 has 15 amino acids. The chain couples TRBV5-1 to TRBJ2-5; weak D call: TRBD2 (6 bases). The TCR originated in a man between 18 and 35 years old with Graves' hyperthyroidism. Sequencing was performed on blood. The CDR3: CASSRKTRRLVTQYF. The DNA for the CDR3 is TGCGCCAGCAGCAGAAAGACTAGACGCCTAGTGACCCAGTACTTC.